This T cell receptor beta chain is from a study of cytomegalovirus exposure and HLA in healthy donors. Study background: Genotyping of 398 donors showed that approximately 83% belonged to the Caucasian-associated ancestry cluster.

In regard to this clone: Its antigen remains unidentified.

Amplification used 60 Vbeta primers and 13 Jbeta primers. Measured with immunoSEQ multiplex PCR; TCRdb has only the in-frame clones, and not every one. Of 100,000 to 150,000 clones in the sample, about 80% were seen once. Germline lookup yields CDR1 MRHNA and CDR2 SNTAGT. Trimming stripped 0 bases from V and 4 bases from J, with 18 bases between. This CDR3 region has 18 residues. Study-wide results and caveats: The authors confirmed in vitro that a few CMV-associated chains were specific for CMV antigens. In a later analysis, at a false discovery rate of 0.05, approximately 15,000 TCR beta sequences matched HLA alleles.

The chain employs TRBV6-4 and TRBJ1-4, with D unresolved. The clonotype originates from a young man in good health and CMV-seropositive. Sequenced sample: PBMCs. The CDR3 DNA is TGTGCCAGCAGTGACTCGAGTTTGAGTCGAGGAGATAATGAAAAACTGTTTTTT. The encoded protein is CASSDSSLSRGDNEKLFF.